Below are 19 T cell receptor beta chains sequenced from a single sample in a study of T cells in Graves' hyperthyroidism and ophthalmopathy. What was amplified from RNA transcripts were TCR beta CDR3 regions. HTBI primers were employed in a first-round RT-PCR of the TCR CDR3. One entry per CDR3 protein results from TCRdb running MiXCR on the multiplex PCR reads. Here the sample spans approximately 370,000 distinct CDR3 sequences, about 16% being singletons. The sample taken for sequencing was blood. The receptors shown here come from a woman younger than 45 with Graves' hyperthyroidism.

The V call is TRBV19, the J call TRBJ1-4; TRBD1 aligns across 7 bases. Germline trimming cut 8 bases from V and 6 bases from J; bases unmatched to any gene: 12. Germline V lookup: CDR1 LNHDA, CDR2 SQIVND (reference sequence). This CDR3 has 15 residues. DNA of the CDR3: TGTGCCAGTCAACCGAACAGGGGAGGAGATGAAAAACTGTTTTTT. This sequence encodes CASQPNRGGDEKLFF.

This clonotype was counted at least ten times. The chain is built from TRBV20-1 and TRBJ2-5; D is uncertain. Trimming took 6 bases from V and 5 from J, leaving 13 bases between them. This CDR3 comprises 12 residues. Germline-derived CDR1 and CDR2 are DFQATT and SNEGSKA (reference sequence). Written as DNA, the CDR3 is TGCAGTGCGAAGCTAGTTCGCGAGACCCAGTACTTC. It encodes CSAKLVRETQYF.

This clonotype was counted between two and nine times. The J gene is TRBJ2-7, the V gene TRBV6-1; TRBD2 matches 11 bases. This CDR3 region has 17 residues. With V trimmed by 6 bases and J by 5 bases, 15 bases remained unmatched. Germline CDR1 MNHNS, CDR2 SASEGT. CDR3: CASSVLTSGRIIDEQYF. The CDR3 nucleotides read TGTGCCAGCAGCGTACTAACTAGCGGGAGAATTATCGACGAGCAGTACTTC.

This chain connects TRBV29-1 to TRBJ2-3; 14 bases map to TRBD2. The CDR3 contains 18 residues. Germline V gene lookup returns CDR1 SQVTM and CDR2 ANQGSEA. J was trimmed by 3 bases and V by 6 bases; bases with no gene match: 14. In nucleotides, the CDR3 is TGCAGCGTCTTGGGACTAGCGGGAGAAGATGACGGGACAGATACGCAGTATTTT. Encoded protein: CSVLGLAGEDDGTDTQYF.

This clonotype showed up just a few times. The rearrangement links TRBV7-2 to TRBJ1-5; tentatively, D is TRBD1 (5 bases). The CDR3 has 18 amino acids. Trimming took 2 bases from V and 0 from J, leaving 17 bases between them. Per germline, CDR1 SGHTA and CDR2 FQGNSA. The CDR3 region is CASSLSLARQGSNQPQHF. The CDR3 region has the DNA TGTGCCAGCAGCTTATCTTTGGCTAGGCAGGGTAGCAATCAGCCCCAGCATTTT.

The table lists this clonotype with many counts. J is TRBJ1-4 and V is TRBV7-8; no definite D call. CDR3 length equals 13 residues. Between the trimmed V and J ends, which lost 2 bases and 9 bases, there was a span of 10 bases. Germline V CDR1 and CDR2: SGHVS, FQNEAQ. The CDR3 protein is CASSLPLRQKLFF. The CDR3 DNA is TGTGCCAGCAGCTTACCACTCCGCCAAAAACTGTTTTTT.

V and J are TRBV6-1 and TRBJ1-6; D uncertain. CDR3 length: 18 residues. Trimming removed 8 bases at V and 0 bases at J, with 20 bases between. Germline V lookup: CDR1 MNHNS, CDR2 SASEGT. The CDR3 nucleotides are TGTGCCAGCGGAGGGCCGGGAAGCCAGAGCTCCTATAATTCACCCCTCCACTTT. Protein sequence: CASGGPGSQSSYNSPLHF.

The rearrangement joins TRBV29-1 to TRBJ2-7; 9 bases line up with TRBD2. Per germline, CDR1 SQVTM and CDR2 ANQGSEA. This CDR3 region has 14 residues. With 0 bases clipped from V and 8 bases from J, the junction kept 8 bases outside the gene matches. The CDR3 DNA reads TGCAGCGTTGAAGACCGATCGACTAGCGGAAAGCAGTACTTC. Its protein is CSVEDRSTSGKQYF.

This clonotype has more than one count but fewer than ten. The chain recombines TRBV27 with TRBJ2-1; 7 bases line up with TRBD2. The CDR3 length is 16 residues. Germline assignment: CDR1 MNHEY and CDR2 SMNVEV (reference sequence). V trimming: 1 base; J trimming: 4 bases; junction bases outside the gene matches: 7. The DNA for the CDR3 is TGTGCCAGCAGTTTATTTGGGGGAGGGCCGTACAATGAGCAGTTCTTC. Amino acid sequence: CASSLFGGGPYNEQFF.

This clonotype was seen a few times. This chain links TRBV4-1 with TRBJ1-6; 9 bases are shared with TRBD1. Trimming at V came to 4 bases and at J to 11 bases, leaving 3 bases not matched to a gene. This CDR3 is 13 amino acids long. The V gene's germline CDR1 is MGHRA and CDR2 YSYEKL. The CDR3 sequence is CASSLGTGTPLHF. The CDR3 DNA is TGCGCCAGCAGCCTCGGGACAGGGACACCCCTCCACTTT.

This clonotype came up many times. The chain recombines TRBV6-1 with TRBJ2-4; tentative D call: TRBD1 (6 bases). The germline gives CDR1 MNHNS, CDR2 SASEGT. The V end was cut by 7 bases, the J end by 1 base, with 17 bases between. The CDR3 totals 16 residues. The CDR3 nucleotides are TGTGCCAGCACGACGGGACACGGGTGGGCCAAAAACATTCAGTACTTC. Residues: CASTTGHGWAKNIQYF.

This clonotype was seen repeatedly, ten times or more. The J gene is TRBJ2-3, the V gene TRBV28; D perhaps matches TRBD2 (5 bases). In germline, CDR1 is MDHEN, CDR2 SYDVKM. The length of the CDR3 is 11 residues. V dropped 5 bases and J dropped 8 bases, with 8 bases sitting between them. The CDR3 spells CASSGEPTQYF. CDR3 bases: TGTGCCAGCAGTGGGGAGCCTACGCAGTATTTT. Variable domain in full (rest from reference TRBV28 and TRBJ2-3): DVKVTQSSRYLVKRTGEKVFLECVQDMDHENMFWYRQDPGLGLRLIYFSYDVKMKEKGDIPEGYSVSREKKERFSLILESASTNQTSMYLCASSGEPTQYFGPGTRLTVL.

On this clonotype: A clone one base away is much larger, so this may be a read error. The V call is TRBV3-1, the J call TRBJ2-7, with D possibly matching TRBD2 (5 bases). The CDR3 sequence is 14 residues long. The V gene's germline CDR1 is LGHDT and CDR2 YNNKEL (reference sequence). The CDR3 loop is CAGSQAALSYEQYF. DNA of the CDR3: TGTGCCGGCAGCCAAGCGGCGCTTTCCTACGAGCAGTACTTC.

This clonotype was picked up a small number of times. The CDR3 DNA is TGCAGTGCTAGGACCCTAGCGGGAGTATATGAGCAGTTCTTC. The encoded protein is CSARTLAGVYEQFF. This chain links TRBV20-1 with TRBJ2-1; 10 nucleotides line up with TRBD2. CDR3 length: 14 amino acids. V dropped 3 bases and J dropped 8; count of bases not matched to a gene: 7. CDR1 and CDR2 (germline): DFQATT, SNEGSKA (reference sequence).

This clonotype was seen repeatedly, ten times or more. The chain uses TRBV28 and TRBJ1-3; no clear D gene. V lost 6 bases and J lost 0, with 6 bases in between. From germline, CDR1 is MDHEN and CDR2 SYDVKM. This CDR3 contains 13 residues. The CDR3 spells CASRVNSGNTIYF. The CDR3 DNA reads TGTGCCAGCAGGGTTAACTCTGGAAACACCATATATTTT.

The rearrangement joins TRBV30 to TRBJ1-5; D is possibly TRBD1 (5 bases). Per germline, CDR1 GTSNPN and CDR2 SVGIG (reference sequence). The V and J ends lost 3 bases and 0 bases respectively, with 9 bases between them. CDR3 size: 14 residues. In nucleotides, the CDR3 is TGTGCCTGGAGCGACAGCCCTAGCAATCAGCCCCAGCATTTT. Translating it yields CAWSDSPSNQPQHF.

In this sample, this clonotype turned up many times. The genes are TRBV28 and TRBJ2-1; D may be TRBD2 (5 bases). CDR3 size: 16 residues. V shed 8 bases and J shed 1 base, with 18 bases lying between them. CDR1 is MDHEN, CDR2 SYDVKM, per germline. In nucleotides, the CDR3 is TGTGCCAGCTCCCCACCCGGGGTTTTGTCCTACAATGAGCAGTTCTTC. It yields the protein CASSPPGVLSYNEQFF.

The chain uses TRBV18 and TRBJ1-3; 7 bases are shared with TRBD1. The CDR3 loop spans 15 amino acids. Germline V gene sequence: CDR1 KGHSH, CDR2 LQKENI. V shed 4 bases and J 0 bases; nucleotides not matched to a gene: 3. The CDR3 coding sequence is TGTGCCAGCTCACACCGGGACAGCTCTGGAAACACCATATATTTT. It codes for CASSHRDSSGNTIYF.

This clonotype has a count of ten or more. The chain couples TRBV20-1 to TRBJ2-1; 10 bases align to TRBD2. V was pared by 3 bases and J by 9 bases, with 11 bases of the junction left unmatched. The germline CDR1 and CDR2 sequences are DFQATT and SNEGSKA (reference sequence). CDR3 length equals 15 residues. CDR3 loop: CSASPLAGVLGEQFF. CDR3 DNA sequence: TGCAGTGCTAGTCCCCTAGCGGGAGTCCTGGGTGAGCAGTTCTTC.